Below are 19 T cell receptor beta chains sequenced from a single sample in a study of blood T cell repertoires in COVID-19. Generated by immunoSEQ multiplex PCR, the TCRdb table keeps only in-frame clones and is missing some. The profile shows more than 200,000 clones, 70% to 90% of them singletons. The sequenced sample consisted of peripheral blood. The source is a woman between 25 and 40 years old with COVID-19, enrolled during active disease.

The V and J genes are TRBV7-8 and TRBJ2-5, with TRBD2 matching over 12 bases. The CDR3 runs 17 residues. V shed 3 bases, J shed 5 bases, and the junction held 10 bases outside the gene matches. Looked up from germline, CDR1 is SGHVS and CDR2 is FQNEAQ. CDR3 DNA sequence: TGTGCCAGCAGCTTCCCTAAGACTAGCGGGGGAGGTGAGACCCAGTACTTC. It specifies CASSFPKTSGGGETQYF.

This chain's CDR3 is CASSLGGSWETQYF. The CDR3 DNA is TGTGCCAGTAGTTTGGGCGGGAGCTGGGAGACCCAGTACTTC. The genes are TRBV19 and TRBJ2-5; the match to TRBD2 covers 7 bases. CDR3 length equals 14 residues. V shed 5 bases, J shed 5 bases, and the junction held 8 bases outside the gene matches. Looked up from germline, CDR1 is LNHDA and CDR2 is SQIVND (reference sequence).

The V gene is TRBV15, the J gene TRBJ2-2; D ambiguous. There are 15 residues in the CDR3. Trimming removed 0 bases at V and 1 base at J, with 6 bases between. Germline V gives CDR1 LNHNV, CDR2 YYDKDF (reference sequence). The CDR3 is CATSRDSGNTGELFF. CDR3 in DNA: TGTGCCACCAGCAGAGATAGTGGGAACACCGGGGAGCTGTTTTTT.

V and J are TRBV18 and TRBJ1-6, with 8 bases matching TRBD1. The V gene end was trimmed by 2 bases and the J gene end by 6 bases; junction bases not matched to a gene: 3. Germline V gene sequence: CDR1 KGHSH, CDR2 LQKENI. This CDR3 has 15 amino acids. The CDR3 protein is CASSPAGQGNSPLHF. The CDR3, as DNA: TGTGCCAGCTCACCAGCCGGACAGGGTAATTCACCCCTCCACTTT. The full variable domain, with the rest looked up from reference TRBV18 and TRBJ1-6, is NAGVMQNPRHLVRRRGQEARLRCSPMKGHSHVYWYRQLPEEGLKFMVYLQKENIIDESGMPKERFSAEFPKEGPSILRIQQVVRGDSAAYFCASSPAGQGNSPLHFGNGTRLTVT.

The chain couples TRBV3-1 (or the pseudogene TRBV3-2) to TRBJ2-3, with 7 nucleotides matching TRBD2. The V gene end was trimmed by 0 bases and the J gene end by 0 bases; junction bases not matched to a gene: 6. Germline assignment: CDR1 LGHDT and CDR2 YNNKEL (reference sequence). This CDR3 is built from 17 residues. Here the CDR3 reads CASSQDLGGGSTDTQYF. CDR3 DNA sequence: TGTGCCAGCAGCCAAGATCTTGGGGGGGGTAGCACAGATACGCAGTATTTT.

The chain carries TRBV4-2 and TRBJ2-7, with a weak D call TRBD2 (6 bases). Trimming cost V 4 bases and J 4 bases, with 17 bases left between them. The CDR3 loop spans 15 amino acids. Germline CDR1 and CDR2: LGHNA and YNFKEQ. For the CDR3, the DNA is TGTGCCAGCAGCCGAGAGGGACTCGAGCGGTACGAGCAGTACTTC. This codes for CASSREGLERYEQYF.

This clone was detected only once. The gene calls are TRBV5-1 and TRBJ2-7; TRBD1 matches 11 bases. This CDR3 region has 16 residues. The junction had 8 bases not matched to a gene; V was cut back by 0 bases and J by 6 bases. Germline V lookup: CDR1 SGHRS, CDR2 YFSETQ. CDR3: CASSLGTGTGGFEQYF. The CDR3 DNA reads TGCGCCAGCAGCTTGGGGACCGGGACAGGGGGTTTCGAGCAGTACTTC.

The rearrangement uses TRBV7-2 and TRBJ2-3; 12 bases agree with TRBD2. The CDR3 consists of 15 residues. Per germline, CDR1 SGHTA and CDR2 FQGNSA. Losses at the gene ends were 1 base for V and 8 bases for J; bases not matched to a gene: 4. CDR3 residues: CASSLGTSGVVTQYF. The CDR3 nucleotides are TGTGCCAGCAGCTTAGGGACTAGCGGGGTTGTTACGCAGTATTTT.

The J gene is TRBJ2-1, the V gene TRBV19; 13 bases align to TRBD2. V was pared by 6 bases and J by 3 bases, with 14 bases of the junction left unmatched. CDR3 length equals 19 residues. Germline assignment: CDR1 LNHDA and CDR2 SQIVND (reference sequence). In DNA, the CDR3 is TGTGCCAGTAGCATGACTAGCGGGAGGCCCGGGGGGGTCTACAATGAGCAGTTCTTC. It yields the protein CASSMTSGRPGGVYNEQFF.

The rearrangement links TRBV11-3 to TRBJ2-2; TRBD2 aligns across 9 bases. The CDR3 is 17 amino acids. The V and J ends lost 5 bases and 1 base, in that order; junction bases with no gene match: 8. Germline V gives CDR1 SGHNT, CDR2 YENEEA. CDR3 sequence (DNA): TGTGCCAGCAGCCCCAGAACGACTAGCGGGAACACCGGGGAGCTGTTTTTT. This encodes CASSPRTTSGNTGELFF.

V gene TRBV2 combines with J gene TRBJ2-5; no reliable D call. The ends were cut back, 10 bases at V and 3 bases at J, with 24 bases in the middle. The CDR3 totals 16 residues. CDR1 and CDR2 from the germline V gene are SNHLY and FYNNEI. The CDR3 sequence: CATIPDASLLKETQYF. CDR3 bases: TGTGCCACTATTCCCGATGCGTCCCTCCTCAAAGAGACCCAGTACTTC.

The CDR3 nucleotides are TGTGCCAGCAGCTTCTTTGGGCGGGGGGATGAGCAGTTCTTC. As protein: CASSFFGRGDEQFF. This chain uses TRBV7-2 with TRBJ2-1, with 8 positions matching TRBD2. There are 14 residues in the CDR3. The V gene's germline CDR1 is SGHTA and CDR2 FQGNSA. The ends lost 3 bases at V and 8 bases at J; junction bases unmatched: 6. The entire variable domain, with the rest obtained from reference TRBV7-2 and TRBJ2-1, is as follows: GAGVSQSPSNKVTEKGKDVELRCDPISGHTALYWYRQSLGQGLEFLIYFQGNSAPDKSGLPSDRFSAERTGGSVSTLTIQRTQQEDSAVYLCASSFFGRGDEQFFGPGTRLTVL.

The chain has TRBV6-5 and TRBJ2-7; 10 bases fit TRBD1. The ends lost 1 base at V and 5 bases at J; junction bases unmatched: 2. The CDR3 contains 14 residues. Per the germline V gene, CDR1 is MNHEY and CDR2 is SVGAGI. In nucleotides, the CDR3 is TGTGCCAGCAGTTACTTGGGACAGGGGAACGAGCAGTACTTC. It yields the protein CASSYLGQGNEQYF.

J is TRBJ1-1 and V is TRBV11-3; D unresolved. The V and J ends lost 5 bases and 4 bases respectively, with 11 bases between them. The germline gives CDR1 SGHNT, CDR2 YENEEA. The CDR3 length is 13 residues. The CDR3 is CASSQGRSTEAFF. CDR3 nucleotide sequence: TGTGCCAGCAGCCAAGGCCGGAGCACTGAAGCTTTCTTT.

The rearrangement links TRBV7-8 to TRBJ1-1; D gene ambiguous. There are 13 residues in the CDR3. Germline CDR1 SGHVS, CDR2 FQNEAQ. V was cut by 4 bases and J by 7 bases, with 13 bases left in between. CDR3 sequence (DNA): TGTGCCAGCAGCTCCCGACCGGGGAGTGAAGCTTTCTTT. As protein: CASSSRPGSEAFF. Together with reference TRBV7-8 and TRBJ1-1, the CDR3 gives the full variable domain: GAGVSQSPRYKVAKRGQDVALRCDPISGHVSLFWYQQALGQGPEFLTYFQNEAQLDKSGLPSDRFFAERPEGSVSTLKIQRTQQEDSAVYLCASSSRPGSEAFFGQGTRLTVV.

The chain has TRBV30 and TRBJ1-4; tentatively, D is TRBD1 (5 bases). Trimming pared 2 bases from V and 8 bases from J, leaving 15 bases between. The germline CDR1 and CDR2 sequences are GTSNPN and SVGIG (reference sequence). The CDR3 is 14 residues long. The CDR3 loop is CAWSKGVSSEKLFF. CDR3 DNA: TGTGCCTGGAGTAAAGGGGTTTCCAGCGAAAAACTGTTTTTT. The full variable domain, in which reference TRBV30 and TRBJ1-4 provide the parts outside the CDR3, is SQTIHQWPATLVQPVGSPLSLECTVEGTSNPNLYWYRQAAGRGLQLLFYSVGIGQISSEVPQNLSASRPQDRQFILSSKKLLLSDSGFYLCAWSKGVSSEKLFFGSGTQLSVL.

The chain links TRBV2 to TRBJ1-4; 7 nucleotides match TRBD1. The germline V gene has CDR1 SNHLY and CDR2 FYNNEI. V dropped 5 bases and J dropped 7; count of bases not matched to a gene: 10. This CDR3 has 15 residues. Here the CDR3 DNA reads TGTGCCAGCAGTCTTAACACAGGGGTTGGTGAAAAACTGTTTTTT. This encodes CASSLNTGVGEKLFF.

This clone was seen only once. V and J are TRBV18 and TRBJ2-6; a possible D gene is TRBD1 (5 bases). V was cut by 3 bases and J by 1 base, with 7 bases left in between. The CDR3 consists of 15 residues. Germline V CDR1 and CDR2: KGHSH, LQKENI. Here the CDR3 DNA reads TGTGCCAGCTCACCCCCAGGGTCTGGGGCCAACGTCCTGACTTTC. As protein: CASSPPGSGANVLTF.

CDR3 protein: CASSLGEFLATNEKLFF. The CDR3 DNA reads TGTGCCAGCAGCTTAGGGGAGTTTCTCGCAACTAATGAAAAACTGTTTTTT. The chain has TRBV7-9 and TRBJ1-4; D gene ambiguous. V was trimmed by 1 base and J by 0 bases, leaving 12 bases between them. The length of the CDR3 is 17 residues. Germline V gives CDR1 SEHNR, CDR2 FQNEAQ (reference sequence).